A single sample gave rise to the 10 T cell receptor beta chains below, sequenced in a study of blood T cell repertoires in COVID-19. Sequencing was performed with immunoSEQ multiplex PCR; in TCRdb, only in-frame clones are kept and a portion is missing. This sample has roughly 100,000 clones, with approximately 80% found just once. Sample: peripheral blood. The receptor set was obtained from an elderly man with acute or convalescent COVID-19.

This clone was seen only once. The CDR3, as DNA: TGCGCCAGCAGCCAAGAGGCCAGCACAGATACGCAGTATTTT. This translates into CASSQEASTDTQYF. The gene calls are TRBV4-3 and TRBJ2-3; no reliable D call. The V end lost 0 bases, the J end lost 0 bases, and 4 bases lay between the germline ends. This CDR3 region has 14 residues. Germline V gene sequence: CDR1 LGHNA, CDR2 YSLEER.

The chain couples TRBV20-1 to TRBJ1-2; 7 bases agree with TRBD1. The germline gives CDR1 DFQATT, CDR2 SNEGSKA (reference sequence). The CDR3 extends over 11 amino acids. V gave up 4 bases and J gave up 8 bases; unmatched junction bases: 4. CDR3 in amino acids: CSATLTGGYTF. The CDR3 coding sequence is TGCAGTGCTACCTTGACAGGGGGCTACACCTTC.

This sequence joins TRBV3-1 (or the pseudogene TRBV3-2) and TRBJ2-3; unclear D gene. Trimming left V 3 bases short and J 4 bases short, with 5 bases between. CDR3 length: 12 residues. Looked up from germline, CDR1 is LGHDT and CDR2 is YNNKEL (reference sequence). The CDR3 region has the DNA TGTGCCAGCAGCCACTATTCAGATACGCAGTATTTT. Translated, it gives CASSHYSDTQYF.

A few counts support this clone. The rearrangement links TRBV18 to TRBJ2-7, with D tentatively TRBD2 (5 bases). Trimming pared 4 bases from V and 0 bases from J, leaving 10 bases between. Germline CDR1 KGHSH, CDR2 LQKENI. The CDR3 extends over 14 amino acids. CDR3 coding DNA: TGTGCCAGCTCACGGACTTTAGACTCCTACGAGCAGTACTTC. This encodes CASSRTLDSYEQYF.

As to this clone: An end of the junction differs from the germline gene, which may be a read error. The chain is built from TRBV6-5 and TRBJ1-2; weak D call: TRBD1 (6 bases). The germline gives CDR1 MNHEY, CDR2 SVGAGI. The CDR3 contains 13 residues. CDR3 sequence reads: CASSYSIGQQVIF. The CDR3 nucleotides are TGTGCCAGCAGTTACTCGATAGGACAGCAAGTTATCTTC.

The chain employs TRBV29-1 and TRBJ2-3; TRBD1 might be the D (6 bases). Germline CDR1 reads SQVTM; CDR2 reads ANQGSEA. The CDR3 runs to 15 residues. Trimming took off 7 bases at V and 3 bases at J, with 20 bases between the two ends. The CDR3 coding sequence is TGCAGCGCCGCAGCAGGGGCAGATAGGACAGATACGCAGTATTTT. Protein: CSAAAGADRTDTQYF.

The J gene is TRBJ2-7, the V gene TRBV6-5; D is unresolved. The CDR3 covers 15 residues. The germline V gene encodes CDR1 MNHEY and CDR2 SVGAGI. The V end lost 0 bases, the J end lost 0 bases, and 9 bases lay between the germline ends. CDR3 in amino acids: CASSYSQAYSYEQYF. The DNA for the CDR3 is TGTGCCAGCAGTTACTCGCAGGCTTACTCCTACGAGCAGTACTTC.

This rearrangement joins TRBV29-1 to TRBJ1-1; D gene uncertain. The CDR3 covers 14 residues. V was trimmed by 3 bases and J by 1 base, leaving 12 bases between them. Germline V gene data show CDR1 as SQVTM and CDR2 as ANQGSEA. The CDR3 is CSVDGSEKNTEAFF. The CDR3 coding sequence is TGCAGCGTTGACGGGTCCGAGAAGAACACTGAAGCTTTCTTT.

This clone was recorded only once. The gene calls are TRBV7-2 and TRBJ2-2; TRBD1 aligns across 8 bases. CDR1 is SGHTA and CDR2 is FQGNSA in the germline V gene. The CDR3 has 16 amino acids. J lost 1 base, V lost 4 bases, and 5 bases had no gene match. The chain's CDR3 is CASSSATGVNTGELFF. The CDR3 nucleotides are TGTGCCAGCAGCTCCGCGACAGGGGTGAACACCGGGGAGCTGTTTTTT.

This chain connects TRBV7-9 to TRBJ2-2, with 9 positions matching TRBD1. The germline V gene encodes CDR1 SEHNR and CDR2 FQNEAQ (reference sequence). With 7 bases clipped from V and 1 base from J, the junction kept 4 bases outside the gene matches. The CDR3 covers 15 residues. This chain's CDR3 is CASTTGGLNTGELFF. The CDR3 DNA is TGTGCCAGCACAACAGGGGGCCTGAACACCGGGGAGCTGTTTTTT.